The 24 T cell receptor beta chains reported below all come from one sample, sequenced in a study of blood T cell repertoires in COVID-19. Assay: immunoSEQ multiplex PCR; the TCRdb copy retains only in-frame clones and omits some. The table shows 200,000 to 250,000 clones, with just under 85% occurring only once. Sequenced material: PBMCs or T cells enriched from blood (not recorded which). All receptors come from a woman aged 40 to 50 with acute COVID-19.

The rearrangement uses TRBV30 and TRBJ1-3; 7 bases line up with TRBD1. Losses at the gene ends were 6 bases for V and 1 base for J; bases not matched to a gene: 3. The length of the CDR3 is 13 residues. CDR1 is GTSNPN and CDR2 is SVGIG in the germline V gene (reference sequence). For the CDR3, the DNA is TGTGCCTGCCCGACAGGGTCTGGAAACACCATATATTTT. It translates to CACPTGSGNTIYF.

This clone was seen only a few times. The chain uses TRBV4-1 and TRBJ2-7; TRBD1 agrees at 9 bases. The CDR3 covers 16 residues. Germline CDR1 reads MGHRA; CDR2 reads YSYEKL. Trimming took 4 bases from V and 1 from J; bases not matched to a gene: 8. CDR3 region: CASSLKTGGGSYEQYF. The CDR3 DNA reads TGCGCCAGCAGCCTCAAGACAGGGGGTGGGTCCTACGAGCAGTACTTC.

The rearrangement links TRBV29-1 to TRBJ2-1; 15 bases are a match to TRBD2. The CDR3 spans 15 residues. Germline lookup yields CDR1 SQVTM and CDR2 ANQGSEA. V shed 6 bases and J 7 bases; nucleotides not matched to a gene: 7. The chain's CDR3 is CSVGLAGGAGNEQFF. CDR3 DNA sequence: TGCAGCGTCGGACTAGCGGGAGGGGCGGGGAATGAGCAGTTCTTC.

The chain carries TRBV4-1 and TRBJ1-4; no clear D. V was cut by 3 bases and J by 1 base, with 9 bases left in between. Germline lookup yields CDR1 MGHRA and CDR2 YSYEKL. The CDR3 loop spans 15 amino acids. This CDR3 is CASSQQFGTNEKLFF. The CDR3 DNA reads TGCGCCAGCAGCCAGCAGTTTGGAACTAATGAAAAACTGTTTTTT.

This clone came up a few times. The rearrangement links TRBV5-1 to TRBJ1-1, with 8 bases lining up with TRBD1. This CDR3 has 16 amino acids. Germline CDR1 reads SGHRS; CDR2 reads YFSETQ. With 4 bases clipped from V and 3 bases from J, the junction kept 11 bases outside the gene matches. The CDR3 coding sequence is TGCGCCAGCAGCCTAGGACAGGGCGGCCGGGACACTGAAGCTTTCTTT. The encoded protein is CASSLGQGGRDTEAFF.

The rearrangement joins TRBV7-2 to TRBJ1-5, with no clear D. The V gene's germline CDR1 is SGHTA and CDR2 FQGNSA. The V gene lost 3 bases and the J gene lost 5 bases, with 11 bases spanning the gap. This CDR3 is 14 amino acids long. CDR3 in DNA: TGTGCCAGCAGCTTGGGCAGCCCCGATCAGCCCCAGCATTTT. Protein product: CASSLGSPDQPQHF. The variable domain in full, with the rest retrieved from reference TRBV7-2 and TRBJ1-5, is GAGVSQSPSNKVTEKGKDVELRCDPISGHTALYWYRQSLGQGLEFLIYFQGNSAPDKSGLPSDRFSAERTGGSVSTLTIQRTQQEDSAVYLCASSLGSPDQPQHFGDGTRLSIL.

J is TRBJ1-2 and V is TRBV27; possibly TRBD1 for D (6 bases). CDR3 length: 14 amino acids. V gave up 3 bases and J gave up 0 bases, with 8 bases separating them. The V gene's germline CDR1 is MNHEY and CDR2 SMNVEV (reference sequence). CDR3 amino acids: CASSLTGANYGYTF. Here the CDR3 DNA reads TGTGCCAGCAGTTTGACAGGTGCTAACTATGGCTACACCTTC.

V gene TRBV2 combines with J gene TRBJ2-2; D is possibly TRBD1 (5 bases). Germline CDR1 SNHLY, CDR2 FYNNEI. This CDR3 has 14 residues. Deletions cut 5 bases from V and 4 bases from J, with 11 bases between. CDR3 bases: TGTGCCAGCAGTTACGACAGTGTCACCGGGGAGCTGTTTTTT. Translating it yields CASSYDSVTGELFF.

V usage is TRBV19 and J usage is TRBJ1-2; D gene unclear. Germline V gene sequence: CDR1 LNHDA, CDR2 SQIVND (reference sequence). V dropped 3 bases and J dropped 0 bases, with 11 bases sitting between them. The CDR3 runs 15 residues. CDR3 amino acids: CASSIIKGANYGYTF. In DNA, the CDR3 is TGTGCCAGTAGTATCATCAAGGGAGCTAACTATGGCTACACCTTC.

The chain carries TRBV2 and TRBJ2-4, with 7 bases aligning to TRBD1. The V gene's germline CDR1 is SNHLY and CDR2 FYNNEI. The length of the CDR3 is 15 residues. The V segment lost 4 bases and the J segment 2 bases; nucleotides outside the gene matches: 5. CDR3 loop: CASSGDRLTKNIQYF. The CDR3, as DNA: TGTGCCAGCAGTGGGGACAGACTAACCAAAAACATTCAGTACTTC. Full variable domain (remainder filled in from reference TRBV2 and TRBJ2-4): EPEVTQTPSHQVTQMGQEVILRCVPISNHLYFYWYRQILGQKVEFLVSFYNNEISEKSEIFDDQFSVERPDGSNFTLKIRSTKLEDSAMYFCASSGDRLTKNIQYFGAGTRLSVL.

In regard to this clone: Relative to the germline gene, one junction end is altered; a read error may explain this. V gene TRBV6-4 combines with J gene TRBJ1-2; TRBD1 aligns across 8 bases. The CDR3 loop spans 14 amino acids. Germline values: CDR1 MRHNA, CDR2 SNTAGT. For the CDR3, the DNA is TGTGCCAGCAGTGACTCTGGAGACAGGGGAAGTTTCGCCTTC. This codes for CASSDSGDRGSFAF.

Concerning this clone itself: Other DNA sequences from this sample encode an identical CDR3 as well. The chain links TRBV27 to TRBJ2-1; D uncertain. Germline V gives CDR1 MNHEY, CDR2 SMNVEV (reference sequence). This CDR3 region has 11 residues. Trimming stripped 5 bases from V and 4 bases from J, with 3 bases between. The DNA for the CDR3 is TGTGCCAGCAGTCTATACAATGAGCAGTTCTTC. This codes for CASSLYNEQFF.

The J gene is TRBJ1-2, the V gene TRBV28; a possible D gene is TRBD1 (5 bases). This CDR3 has 13 amino acids. Trimming shortened V by 2 bases and J by 8 bases, and 12 bases separated the two germline ends. CDR1 and CDR2 from the germline V gene are MDHEN and SYDVKM. This CDR3 is CASSLGVGAGYTF. The CDR3 DNA sequence: TGTGCCAGCAGTTTAGGGGTTGGGGCCGGCTACACCTTC.

The chain employs TRBV6-5 and TRBJ1-3; maybe TRBD1 (5 bases). The germline V gene encodes CDR1 MNHEY and CDR2 SVGAGI. The CDR3 sequence is 15 residues long. V was pared by 2 bases and J by 4 bases, with 12 bases between. In DNA form, the CDR3 reads TGTGCCAGCAGTTACGGCAGGGTATCCGGAAACACCATATATTTT. Amino acids: CASSYGRVSGNTIYF.

There are a few counts of this clone. This sequence joins TRBV5-3 and TRBJ2-5, with D perhaps TRBD2 (5 bases). TRBV5-3 is identified as an open reading frame with a role that is uncertain. The ends were cut back, 10 bases at V and 5 bases at J, with 15 bases in the middle. This CDR3 has 12 residues. CDR3 loop: CARPGLRETQYF. The CDR3 DNA sequence: TGTGCCCGTCCGGGGTTGAGGGAGACCCAGTACTTC.

This chain links TRBV4-1 with TRBJ1-6, with 7 bases that match TRBD1. Germline CDR1 and CDR2: MGHRA and YSYEKL. The CDR3 loop spans 15 amino acids. V shed 4 bases, J shed 4 bases, and the junction held 4 bases outside the gene matches. Here the CDR3 DNA reads TGCGCCAGCAGCCCCGGGACAGCGTATAATTCACCCCTCCACTTT. Encoded protein: CASSPGTAYNSPLHF.

This chain joins TRBV5-1 and TRBJ1-2; TRBD1 might be the D (5 bases). Germline-derived CDR1 and CDR2 are SGHRS and YFSETQ. CDR3 length: 13 residues. V shed 0 bases and J shed 6 bases, with 9 bases lying between them. As DNA, the CDR3 is TGCGCCAGCAGCTTGGCTCCCAGGGATGGCTACACCTTC. It specifies CASSLAPRDGYTF. The full variable domain, with the rest looked up from reference TRBV5-1 and TRBJ1-2, is KAGVTQTPRYLIKTRGQQVTLSCSPISGHRSVSWYQQTPGQGLQFLFEYFSETQRNKGNFPGRFSGRQFSNSRSEMNVSTLELGDSALYLCASSLAPRDGYTFGSGTRLTVV.

The chain is built from TRBV29-1 and TRBJ2-7, with TRBD1 matching over 9 bases. Per germline, CDR1 SQVTM and CDR2 ANQGSEA. Losses at the gene ends were 6 bases for V and 2 bases for J; bases not matched to a gene: 8. The CDR3 is 14 amino acids. CDR3 sequence (DNA): TGCAGCGTCGGAGGGACAGGGAATACCTACGAGCAGTACTTC. It yields the protein CSVGGTGNTYEQYF.

The chain uses TRBV12-3 or TRBV12-4 and TRBJ2-7; D might be TRBD1 (6 bases). V was cut by 5 bases and J by 6 bases, with 14 bases left in between. The CDR3 is made up of 13 amino acids. The CDR3 region has the DNA TGTGCCAGCAGTCTAGGGGGAGAGGCCGAGCAGTACTTC. It encodes CASSLGGEAEQYF.

This rearrangement joins TRBV30 to TRBJ2-6; the D gene is possibly TRBD1 (7 bases). Germline V gene data show CDR1 as GTSNPN and CDR2 as SVGIG (reference sequence). CDR3 length: 17 amino acids. V gave up 2 bases and J gave up 4 bases, with 18 bases separating them. CDR3 in DNA: TGTGCCTGGAGTCGGACCAGGGGGGCGAGGGGGGCCAACGTCCTGACTTTC. It translates to CAWSRTRGARGANVLTF.

This clone was found once. The chain combines TRBV6-5 with TRBJ2-6; D not certain. Germline lookup yields CDR1 MNHEY and CDR2 SVGAGI. The CDR3 has 15 residues. The V gene lost 7 bases and the J gene lost 0 bases, with 10 bases spanning the gap. Here the CDR3 reads CASKADSSGANVLTF. The CDR3 DNA reads as TGTGCCAGCAAGGCGGATAGCTCTGGGGCCAACGTCCTGACTTTC.

This rearrangement joins TRBV6-4 to TRBJ2-7, with TRBD1 identical over 8 bases. This CDR3 is built from 14 residues. V lost 10 bases, J lost 5 bases, and 13 bases stayed unmatched. CDR1 is MRHNA and CDR2 is SNTAGT in the germline V gene. CDR3 sequence (DNA): TGTGCCAACAAACAGGGGGTAGTTGGGAACGAGCAGTACTTC. Translating it yields CANKQGVVGNEQYF.

The V call is TRBV27, the J call TRBJ1-1, with 10 positions matching TRBD1. The CDR3 covers 13 residues. Looked up from germline, CDR1 is MNHEY and CDR2 is SMNVEV (reference sequence). With V trimmed by 8 bases and J by 6 bases, 6 bases remained unmatched. The CDR3 loop reads CASAPGTGAEAFF. CDR3 bases: TGTGCCAGCGCTCCCGGGACAGGGGCTGAAGCTTTCTTT.

V is TRBV4-3 and J is TRBJ1-1; D remains ambiguous. V was clipped by 0 bases and J by 6 bases, with 11 bases between them. The CDR3 sequence is 14 residues long. Per the germline V gene, CDR1 is LGHNA and CDR2 is YSLEER. CDR3 sequence: CASSQDTGIPEAFF. The DNA for the CDR3 is TGCGCCAGCAGCCAAGATACCGGGATACCTGAAGCTTTCTTT.